The subject of this entry is one TCR beta chain. Germline lookup yields CDR1 MDHEN and CDR2 SYDVKM. The CDR3 has 16 residues. With V trimmed by 3 bases and J by 8 bases, 15 bases remained unmatched. The sample is drawn from a study of blood T cell repertoires in COVID-19. Under the authors' procedure: From reference gene primer amplification, estimates of nucleated cell counts were derived. Data came from immunoSEQ multiplex PCR; TCRdb stores just in-frame clones and leaves some out. Clone size and the V and J calls come from that table; the DNA yielded D and trimming. This table holds about 240,000 clones, over 75% found once.

This sequence was found in a man aged 25 to 45 who had recovered from COVID-19. Sequencing used peripheral blood. This chain links TRBV28 with TRBJ1-2, with 7 bases fitting TRBD1. The CDR3 nucleotides are TGTGCCAGCAGTTTTTACTTTTCGACAGGGCAGCGCGGCTACACCTTC. It specifies CASSFYFSTGQRGYTF.